The rows below give T cell receptor beta chains drawn from one sample of a study of T cell responses to AZD1222 COVID-19 vaccine. Produced via immunoSEQ multiplex PCR; TCRdb's table is partial and in-frame only. The sample holds around 130,000 clones; more than 85% are singletons and the top ten take 0.85% to 0.95%. This specimen consisted of peripheral blood, obtained on day 0 of AZD1222 vaccination. All receptors come from an adult in good health. The CDR3 runs from the conserved cysteine through the conserved F or W. Each record gives: J gene, D gene, V gene, clone size, CDR3 DNA, CDR3 protein. The D gene is left open where the match is weak. Some rows have no size entry. The others give once, few or many, or a class for an expanded clone.

j_call: TRBJ1-2
d_call: .
v_call: TRBV12-3/TRBV12-4
clone_size: few
cdr3_nt: TGTGCCAGCAGTTTAGTTCGGTTCTATGGCTACACCTTC
cdr3_aa: CASSLVRFYGYTF

j_call: TRBJ1-1
d_call: .
v_call: TRBV5-6
clone_size: once
cdr3_nt: TGTGCCAGCAGCTCCGGGACATCGTGGACCACTGAAGCTTTCTTT
cdr3_aa: CASSSGTSWTTEAFF

j_call: TRBJ1-1
d_call: .
v_call: TRBV27
clone_size: once
cdr3_nt: TGTGCCAGCAGTTCGGGTGGATTCGAAGCTTTCTTT
cdr3_aa: CASSSGGFEAFF

j_call: TRBJ1-5
d_call: .
v_call: TRBV15
clone_size: .
cdr3_nt: TGTGCCACCAGCATTATCGGAGAGGCTGACTTTTTGGCCCAGCATTTT
cdr3_aa: CATSIIGEADFLAQHF

j_call: TRBJ2-2
d_call: .
v_call: TRBV6-5
clone_size: .
cdr3_nt: TGTGCCAGCTCAGGAGCAGGGCGGACCGGGGAGCTGTTTTTT
cdr3_aa: CASSGAGRTGELFF

j_call: TRBJ1-6
d_call: .
v_call: TRBV5-1
clone_size: .
cdr3_nt: TGCGCCAGCAGCTTGGAAGGGACCTATAATTCACCCCTCCACTTT
cdr3_aa: CASSLEGTYNSPLHF

j_call: TRBJ2-7
d_call: TRBD1
v_call: TRBV29-1
clone_size: .
cdr3_nt: TGCAGCGTTGTTTTGGGACAGGGATCCTACGAGCAGTACTTC
cdr3_aa: CSVVLGQGSYEQYF

j_call: TRBJ1-2
d_call: .
v_call: TRBV7-2
clone_size: .
cdr3_nt: TGTGCCAGCAGCTTAGGCCATTCTCCTAATGCTAACTATGGCTACACCTTC
cdr3_aa: CASSLGHSPNANYGYTF

j_call: TRBJ2-1
d_call: .
v_call: TRBV11-1
clone_size: .
cdr3_nt: TGTGCCAGCAGGACTTCGACAGGCTTGGGGGGAGAGTTCTTC
cdr3_aa: CASRTSTGLGGEFF

j_call: TRBJ2-1
d_call: TRBD2
v_call: TRBV2
clone_size: .
cdr3_nt: TGTGCCAGCAGTGATACTAGCGGGGGGTTCAATGAGCAGTTCTTC
cdr3_aa: CASSDTSGGFNEQFF

j_call: TRBJ2-5
d_call: .
v_call: TRBV3-1/TRBV3-2
clone_size: .
cdr3_nt: TGTGCCAGCTCGCGTCGCCAAGAGACCCAGTACTTC
cdr3_aa: CASSRRQETQYF

j_call: TRBJ1-2
d_call: .
v_call: TRBV19
clone_size: .
cdr3_nt: TGTGCCAGTAGTATTCGGGACACCGGACGTTATGGCTACACCTTC
cdr3_aa: CASSIRDTGRYGYTF

j_call: TRBJ1-3
d_call: .
v_call: TRBV4-1
clone_size: .
cdr3_nt: TGCGCCAGCAGCCAAGACCTACGCAGGGACTCTGGAAACACCATATATTTT
cdr3_aa: CASSQDLRRDSGNTIYF

j_call: TRBJ2-7
d_call: .
v_call: TRBV6-1
clone_size: medium-sized
cdr3_nt: TGTGCCAGCAGTGATTGGGACGGAGATACCTACGAGCAGTACTTC
cdr3_aa: CASSDWDGDTYEQYF

j_call: TRBJ2-1
d_call: .
v_call: TRBV4-1
clone_size: .
cdr3_nt: TGCGCCAGCAGCCATCAGGGCCTTCCCAATGAGCAGTTCTTC
cdr3_aa: CASSHQGLPNEQFF

j_call: TRBJ2-5
d_call: TRBD2
v_call: TRBV5-1
clone_size: .
cdr3_nt: TGCGCCAGCAGTAGCGGGGGGGCCGAAGAGACCCAGTACTTC
cdr3_aa: CASSSGGAEETQYF

j_call: TRBJ2-3
d_call: TRBD2
v_call: TRBV7-9
clone_size: .
cdr3_nt: TGTGCCAGCAGCTTAAGAGCGGGGGGGCCGACAGATACGCAGTATTTT
cdr3_aa: CASSLRAGGPTDTQYF

j_call: TRBJ1-2
d_call: .
v_call: TRBV6-2/TRBV6-3
clone_size: .
cdr3_nt: TGTGCCAGCAGTCCCGGGGGGCAGAGCTATGGCTACACCTTC
cdr3_aa: CASSPGGQSYGYTF

j_call: TRBJ1-1
d_call: .
v_call: TRBV19
clone_size: .
cdr3_nt: TGTGCCAGTATCCAGACCTCCGGGACTGAAGCTTTCTTT
cdr3_aa: CASIQTSGTEAFF